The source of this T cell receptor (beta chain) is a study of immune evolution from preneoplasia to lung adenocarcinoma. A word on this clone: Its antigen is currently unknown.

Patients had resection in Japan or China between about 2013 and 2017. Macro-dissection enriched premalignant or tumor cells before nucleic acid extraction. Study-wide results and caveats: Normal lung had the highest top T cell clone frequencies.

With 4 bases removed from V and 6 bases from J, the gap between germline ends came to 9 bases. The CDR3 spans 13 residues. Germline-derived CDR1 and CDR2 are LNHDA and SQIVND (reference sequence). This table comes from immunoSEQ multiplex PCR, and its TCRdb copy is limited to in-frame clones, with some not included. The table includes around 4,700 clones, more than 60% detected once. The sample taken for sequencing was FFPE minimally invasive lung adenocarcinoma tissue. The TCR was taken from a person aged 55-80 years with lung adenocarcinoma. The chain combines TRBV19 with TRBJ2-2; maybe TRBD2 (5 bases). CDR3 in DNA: TGTGCCAGTAGTAGAAGCGGATCCGGGGAGCTGTTTTTT. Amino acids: CASSRSGSGELFF.